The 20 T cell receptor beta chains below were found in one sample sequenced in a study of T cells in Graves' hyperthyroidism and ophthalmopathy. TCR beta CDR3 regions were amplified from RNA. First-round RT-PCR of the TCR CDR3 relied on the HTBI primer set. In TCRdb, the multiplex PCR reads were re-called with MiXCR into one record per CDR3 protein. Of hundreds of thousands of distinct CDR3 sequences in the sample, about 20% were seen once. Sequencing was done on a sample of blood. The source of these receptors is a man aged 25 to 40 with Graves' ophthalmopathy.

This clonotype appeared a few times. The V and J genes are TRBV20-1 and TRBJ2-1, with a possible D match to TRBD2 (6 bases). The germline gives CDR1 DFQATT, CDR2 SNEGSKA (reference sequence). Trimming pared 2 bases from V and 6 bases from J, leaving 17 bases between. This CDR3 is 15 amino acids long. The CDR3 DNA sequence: TGCAGTGCTAGACCGTGGGCGGGATCGGGCAATGAGCAGTTCTTC. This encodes CSARPWAGSGNEQFF.

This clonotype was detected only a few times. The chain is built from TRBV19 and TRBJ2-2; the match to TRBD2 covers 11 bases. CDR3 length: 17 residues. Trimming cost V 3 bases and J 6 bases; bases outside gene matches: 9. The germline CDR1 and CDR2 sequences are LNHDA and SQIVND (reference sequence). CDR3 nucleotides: TGTGCCAGTAGTATCTGGGGACTAGCGGAGCGGGCCGGGGAGCTGTTTTTT. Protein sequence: CASSIWGLAERAGELFF.

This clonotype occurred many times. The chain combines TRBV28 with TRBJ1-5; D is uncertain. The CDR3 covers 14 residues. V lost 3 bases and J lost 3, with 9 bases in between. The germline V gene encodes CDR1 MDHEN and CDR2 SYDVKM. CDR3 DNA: TGTGCCAGCAGTTTGGTACAGATCAATCAGCCCCAGCATTTT. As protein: CASSLVQINQPQHF.

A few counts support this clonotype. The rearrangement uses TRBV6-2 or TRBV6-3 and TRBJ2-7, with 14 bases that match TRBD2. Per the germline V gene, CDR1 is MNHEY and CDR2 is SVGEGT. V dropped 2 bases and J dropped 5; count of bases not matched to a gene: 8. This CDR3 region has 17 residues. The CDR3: CASSYRGTSGSRNEQYF. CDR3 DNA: TGTGCCAGCAGTTACCGAGGGACTAGCGGGAGTCGCAACGAGCAGTACTTC.

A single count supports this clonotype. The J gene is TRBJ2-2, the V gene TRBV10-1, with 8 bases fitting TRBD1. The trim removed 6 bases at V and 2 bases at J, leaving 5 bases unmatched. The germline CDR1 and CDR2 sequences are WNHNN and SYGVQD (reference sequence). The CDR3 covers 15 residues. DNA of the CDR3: TGCGCCAGCAGGCCGGGACAGGTCAACACCGGGGAGCTGTTTTTT. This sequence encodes CASRPGQVNTGELFF.

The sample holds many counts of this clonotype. CDR3 protein: CASSLTGTGLSYEQYF. The CDR3 DNA is TGTGCCAGCAGCCTAACCGGGACAGGCCTCTCCTACGAGCAGTACTTC. The chain employs TRBV7-9 and TRBJ2-7; 8 bases fit TRBD1. CDR1 is SEHNR, CDR2 FQNEAQ, per germline (reference sequence). This CDR3 is built from 16 residues. V shed 5 bases and J 0 bases; nucleotides not matched to a gene: 9. Using reference TRBV7-9 and TRBJ2-7 for the parts outside the CDR3, the full variable domain is DTGVSQNPRHKITKRGQNVTFRCDPISEHNRLYWYRQTLGQGPEFLTYFQNEAQLEKSRLLSDRFSAERPKGSFSTLEIQRTEQGDSAMYLCASSLTGTGLSYEQYFGPGTRLTVT.

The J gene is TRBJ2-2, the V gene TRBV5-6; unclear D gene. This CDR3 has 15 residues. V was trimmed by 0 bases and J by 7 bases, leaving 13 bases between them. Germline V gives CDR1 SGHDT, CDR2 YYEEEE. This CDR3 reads CASSLDPGPRGELFF. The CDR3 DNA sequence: TGTGCCAGCAGCTTGGACCCCGGGCCCCGCGGGGAGCTGTTTTTT. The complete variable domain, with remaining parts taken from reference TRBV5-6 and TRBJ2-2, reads DAGVTQSPTHLIKTRGQQVTLRCSPKSGHDTVSWYQQALGQGPQFIFQYYEEEERQRGNFPDRFSGHQFPNYSSELNVNALLLGDSALYLCASSLDPGPRGELFFGEGSRLTVL.

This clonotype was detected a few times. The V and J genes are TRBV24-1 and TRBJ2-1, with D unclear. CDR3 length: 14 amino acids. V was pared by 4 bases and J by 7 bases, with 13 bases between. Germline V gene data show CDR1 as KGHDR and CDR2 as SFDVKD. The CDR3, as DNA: TGTGCCACCAGTGAGCACCGAACAGTGAATGAGCAGTTCTTC. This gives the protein CATSEHRTVNEQFF.

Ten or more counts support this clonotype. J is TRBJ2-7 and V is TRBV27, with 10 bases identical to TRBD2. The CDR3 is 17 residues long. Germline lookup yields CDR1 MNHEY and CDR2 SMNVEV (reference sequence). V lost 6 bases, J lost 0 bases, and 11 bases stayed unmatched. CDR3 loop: CASSRRAGTSASYEQYF. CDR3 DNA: TGTGCCAGCAGCCGTCGGGCGGGGACTAGCGCCTCCTACGAGCAGTACTTC.

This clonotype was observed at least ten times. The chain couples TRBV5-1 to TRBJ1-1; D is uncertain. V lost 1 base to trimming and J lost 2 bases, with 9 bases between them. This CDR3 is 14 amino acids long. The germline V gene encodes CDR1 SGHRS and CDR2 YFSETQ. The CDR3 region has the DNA TGCGCCAGCAGCTTGAATCCGGGAAACACTGAAGCTTTCTTT. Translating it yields CASSLNPGNTEAFF.

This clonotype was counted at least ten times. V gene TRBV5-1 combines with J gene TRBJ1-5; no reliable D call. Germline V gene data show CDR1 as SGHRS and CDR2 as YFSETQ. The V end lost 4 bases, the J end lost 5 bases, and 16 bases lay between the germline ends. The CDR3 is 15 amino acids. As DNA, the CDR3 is TGCGCCAGCAGCCCACAAGGAGGGCGAGATCAGCCCCAGCATTTT. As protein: CASSPQGGRDQPQHF.

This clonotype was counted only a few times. The CDR3 region has the DNA TGTGCCAGCAGCTCGACAGGGAGTGTGGGCACTGAAGCTTTCTTT. Translation: CASSSTGSVGTEAFF. The chain carries TRBV7-6 and TRBJ1-1; 7 bases agree with TRBD1. Looked up from germline, CDR1 is SGHVS and CDR2 is FNYEAQ. With V trimmed by 4 bases and J by 4 bases, 9 bases remained unmatched. This CDR3 is 15 amino acids long.

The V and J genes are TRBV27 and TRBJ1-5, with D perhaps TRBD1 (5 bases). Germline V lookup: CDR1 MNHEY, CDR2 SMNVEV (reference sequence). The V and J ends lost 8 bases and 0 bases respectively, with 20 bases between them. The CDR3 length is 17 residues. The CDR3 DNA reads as TGTGCCAGCGGTCAAACAACCGGGACGAGTAGCAATCAGCCCCAGCATTTT. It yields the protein CASGQTTGTSSNQPQHF.

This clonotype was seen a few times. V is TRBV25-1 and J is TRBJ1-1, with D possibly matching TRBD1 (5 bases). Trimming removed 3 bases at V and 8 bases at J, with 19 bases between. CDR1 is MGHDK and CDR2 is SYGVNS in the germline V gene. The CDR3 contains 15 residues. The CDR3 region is CASSDPRGTELEAFF. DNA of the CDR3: TGTGCCAGCAGTGATCCCCGAGGGACTGAGCTCGAAGCTTTCTTT. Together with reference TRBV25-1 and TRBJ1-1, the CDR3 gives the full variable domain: EADIYQTPRYLVIGTGKKITLECSQTMGHDKMYWYQQDPGMELHLIHYSYGVNSTEKGDLSSESTVSRIRTEHFPLTLESARPSHTSQYLCASSDPRGTELEAFFGQGTRLTVV.

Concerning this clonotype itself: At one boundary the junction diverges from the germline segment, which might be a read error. In nucleotides, the CDR3 is TGTGCCAGCAGCCTACCGGGACTCCCGAGCGATGAGCGGTTCTTC. Translated, it gives CASSLPGLPSDERFF. The chain links TRBV11-2 to TRBJ2-1; D might be TRBD2 (6 bases). This CDR3 contains 15 residues. Germline assignment: CDR1 SGHAT and CDR2 FQNNGV.

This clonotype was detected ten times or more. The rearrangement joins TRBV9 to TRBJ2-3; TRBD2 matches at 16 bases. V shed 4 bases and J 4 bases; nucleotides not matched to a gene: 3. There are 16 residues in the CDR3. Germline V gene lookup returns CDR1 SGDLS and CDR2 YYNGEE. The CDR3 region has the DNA TGTGCCAGCAGCAGGGGACTAGCGGGAGGGCCAGATACGCAGTATTTT. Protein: CASSRGLAGGPDTQYF.

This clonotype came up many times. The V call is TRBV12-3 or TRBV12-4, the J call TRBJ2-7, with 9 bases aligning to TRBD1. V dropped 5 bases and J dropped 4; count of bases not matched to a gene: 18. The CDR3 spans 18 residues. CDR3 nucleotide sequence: TGTGCCAGCAGTACGACAGGGGGAGTGGTCCACCCCAGGTACGAGCAGTACTTC. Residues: CASSTTGGVVHPRYEQYF.

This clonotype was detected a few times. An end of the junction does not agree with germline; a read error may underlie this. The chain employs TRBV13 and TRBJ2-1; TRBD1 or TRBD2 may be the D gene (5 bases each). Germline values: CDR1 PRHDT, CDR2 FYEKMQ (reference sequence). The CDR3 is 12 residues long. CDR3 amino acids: CACRATINEQFF. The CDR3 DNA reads TGTGCCTGCAGGGCGACTATTAATGAGCAGTTCTTC.

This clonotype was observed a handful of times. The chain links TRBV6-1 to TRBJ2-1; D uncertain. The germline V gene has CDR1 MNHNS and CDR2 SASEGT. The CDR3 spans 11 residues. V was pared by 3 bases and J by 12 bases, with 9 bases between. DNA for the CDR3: TGTGCCAGCAGTGACTGGGGTATGCAGTTCTTC. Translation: CASSDWGMQFF.

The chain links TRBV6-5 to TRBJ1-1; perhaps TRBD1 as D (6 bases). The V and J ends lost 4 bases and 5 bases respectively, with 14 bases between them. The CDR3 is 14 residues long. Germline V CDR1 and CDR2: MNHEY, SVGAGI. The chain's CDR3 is CASSLDSLTTEAFF. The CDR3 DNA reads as TGTGCCAGCAGTTTGGACAGTTTAACTACTGAAGCTTTCTTT.